Listed here is a single T cell receptor beta chain. Sequencing was performed with immunoSEQ multiplex PCR; in TCRdb, only in-frame clones are kept and a portion is missing. The data show under 35,000 clones, 90% seen once. The data stem from a study of neoadjuvant nivolumab and ipilimumab in lung cancer. The CDR3 spans 15 residues. V gave up 6 bases and J gave up 1 base; unmatched junction bases: 6. Germline CDR1 and CDR2: MNHEY and SVGAGI. This rearrangement joins TRBV6-5 to TRBJ1-1; 9 bases align to TRBD1. This TCR was recovered from an adult with non-small cell lung cancer. Sequenced here: peripheral blood, sampled after neoadjuvant nivolumab, alone or with ipilimumab, at or shortly before surgery. The DNA for the CDR3 is TGTGCCAGCAGCCGCCGACAGGGGGGGAACACTGAAGCTTTCTTT. It is translated as CASSRRQGGNTEAFF.